The present T cell receptor beta chain was sequenced within a study of cytomegalovirus exposure and HLA in healthy donors. Study-wide results and limits: V- and J-gene trimming in TCR beta was tied to a missense DCLRE1C variant by an analysis performed later. Most TCR beta V segments were productive about 90% or about 30% of the time in an earlier analysis.

Germline CDR1 reads LNHDA; CDR2 reads SQIVND (reference sequence). There are 13 residues in the CDR3. Trimming at V came to 3 bases and at J to 1 base, leaving 0 bases not matched to a gene. With respect to this clone: Its antigen is still unknown.

Healthy bone marrow donors supplied every sample. Both 60 Vbeta primers and 13 Jbeta primers went into the PCR. Authors' methods: A later analysis tallied tens of millions of unique TCR beta chains, approximately 11 million of them shared. TCRdb's copy holds only in-frame clones and misses some; the assay was immunoSEQ multiplex PCR. That table is the source of V, J and clone size, and D and trimming were worked out from the DNA. The data hold 200,000 to 250,000 clones, with around 85% observed a single time. This chain joins TRBV19 and TRBJ2-7, with 7 bases that match TRBD1. The sample consisted of PBMCs. This receptor was identified in a man aged 45 to 65 in good health and CMV-seronegative. The CDR3 protein is CASSMDRSYEQYF. The CDR3 DNA reads as TGTGCCAGTAGTATGGACAGGTCCTACGAGCAGTACTTC.